One sample yielded the 5 T cell receptor beta chains listed below, sequenced in a study of T cells in Graves' hyperthyroidism and ophthalmopathy. Amplification of TCR beta CDR3 regions used RNA as the template. The study used the HTBI primer set for a first-round RT-PCR of the TCR CDR3. TCRdb processed the multiplex PCR reads anew with MiXCR; each CDR3 protein has one entry. The table includes 380,000 or so distinct CDR3 sequences, approximately 13% detected once. The sample comprised blood. The receptors come from a man aged 25 to 40 with Graves' hyperthyroidism that later progressed to Graves' ophthalmopathy.

This clonotype appeared many times. The chain uses TRBV7-2 and TRBJ2-3; TRBD1 matches 9 bases. Germline values: CDR1 SGHTA, CDR2 FQGNSA. Trimming removed 2 bases from V and 4 bases from J; junction bases left unmatched: 7. The CDR3 length is 16 residues. For the CDR3, the DNA is TGTGCCAGCAGCTTATGGGACAGGGTATTAGCAGATACGCAGTATTTT. Translating it yields CASSLWDRVLADTQYF. The entire variable domain, with the rest obtained from reference TRBV7-2 and TRBJ2-3, is as follows: GAGVSQSPSNKVTEKGKDVELRCDPISGHTALYWYRQSLGQGLEFLIYFQGNSAPDKSGLPSDRFSAERTGGSVSTLTIQRTQQEDSAVYLCASSLWDRVLADTQYFGPGTRLTVL.

The sample holds many counts of this clonotype. This chain uses TRBV7-8 with TRBJ2-1; 12 bases fit TRBD2. The CDR3 contains 17 residues. Trimming at V came to 5 bases and at J to 4 bases, leaving 9 bases not matched to a gene. Germline CDR1 and CDR2: SGHVS and FQNEAQ. CDR3 sequence reads: CASSGRLAGALYNEQFF. In DNA, the CDR3 is TGTGCCAGCAGCGGTCGACTAGCGGGGGCTCTATACAATGAGCAGTTCTTC.

This clonotype was detected a few times. The chain couples TRBV11-2 to TRBJ1-6; 7 nucleotides align to TRBD1. This CDR3 contains 15 residues. The ends lost 6 bases at V and 10 bases at J; junction bases unmatched: 12. Germline assignment: CDR1 SGHAT and CDR2 FQNNGV. CDR3 in DNA: TGTGCCAGCAGATATGACAGGGTGTTGAAATCACCCCTCCACTTT. Its translation: CASRYDRVLKSPLHF. Full variable domain (rest looked up from reference TRBV11-2 and TRBJ1-6): EAGVAQSPRYKIIEKRQSVAFWCNPISGHATLYWYQQILGQGPKLLIQFQNNGVVDDSQLPKDRFSAERLKGVDSTLKIQPAKLEDSAVYLCASRYDRVLKSPLHFGNGTRLTVT.

Ten or more counts support this clonotype. J is TRBJ2-7 and V is TRBV2; D ambiguous. Deletions cut 4 bases from V and 0 bases from J, with 4 bases between. CDR1 is SNHLY, CDR2 FYNNEI, per germline. The CDR3 loop spans 12 amino acids. The CDR3, as DNA: TGTGCCAGCAGTGTTCCCTCCTACGAGCAGTACTTC. Residues: CASSVPSYEQYF.

This clonotype was observed at least ten times. V gene TRBV7-9 combines with J gene TRBJ2-3; D uncertain. The length of the CDR3 is 12 residues. V was shortened by 2 bases and J by 4 bases, with 4 bases between the two germline ends. Germline V gene lookup returns CDR1 SEHNR and CDR2 FQNEAQ (reference sequence). Here the CDR3 reads CASSLQPDTQYF. The CDR3 DNA reads TGTGCCAGCAGCTTACAACCAGATACGCAGTATTTT.